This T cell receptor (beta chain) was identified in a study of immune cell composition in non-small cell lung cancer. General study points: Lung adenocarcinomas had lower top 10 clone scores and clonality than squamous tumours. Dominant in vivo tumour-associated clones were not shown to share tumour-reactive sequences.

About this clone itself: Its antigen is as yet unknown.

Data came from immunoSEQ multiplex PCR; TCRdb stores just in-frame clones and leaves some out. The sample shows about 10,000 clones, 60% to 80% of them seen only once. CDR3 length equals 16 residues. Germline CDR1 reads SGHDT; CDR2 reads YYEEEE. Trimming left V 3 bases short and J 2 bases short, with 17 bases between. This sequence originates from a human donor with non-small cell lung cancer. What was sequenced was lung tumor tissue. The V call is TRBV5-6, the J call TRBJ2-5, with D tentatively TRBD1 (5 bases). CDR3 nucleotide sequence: TGTGCCAGCAGCTCCACCTCCACTGGACAACAAGAGACCCAGTACTTC. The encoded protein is CASSSTSTGQQETQYF.